The rows below give T cell receptor beta chains drawn from one sample of a study of blood T cell repertoires in COVID-19. Clones were read by immunoSEQ multiplex PCR, and TCRdb kept only the in-frame ones, dropping some. The sample has 250,000 to 350,000 clones, over 75% seen once; the top ten hold 6% to 7%. The sample was peripheral blood. Receptors were obtained from a woman in her twenties or thirties with COVID-19, enrolled during active disease. Each CDR3 is given with its conserved first and last residue.

CDR3aa: CSVGQGQNTIYF
len: 12
v_gene: TRBV29-1

CDR3aa: CASSLGLTTGELFF
len: 14
v_gene: TRBV11-3

CDR3aa: CASSPGGIQNTEAFF
len: 15
v_gene: TRBV18

CDR3aa: CASSPGGGSLTNEKLFF
len: 17
v_gene: TRBV9

CDR3aa: CSVAVDRGPGELFF
len: 14
v_gene: TRBV29-1

CDR3aa: CAITAPADTQYF
len: 12
v_gene: TRBV28

CDR3aa: CAWYPGTSGYNEQFF
len: 15
v_gene: TRBV30

CDR3aa: CAWSTWTETSYEQYF
len: 15
v_gene: TRBV30

CDR3aa: CSVGGQGIPHEQYF
len: 14
v_gene: TRBV29-1

CDR3aa: CASSHYSGANVLTF
len: 14
v_gene: TRBV28

CDR3aa: CASSLTTDRGDYEQYF
len: 16
v_gene: TRBV4-1

CDR3aa: CAWTREDGYTF
len: 11
v_gene: TRBV30

CDR3aa: CASSPEGSREQYF
len: 13
v_gene: TRBV28

CDR3aa: CASSFAGLAGGTDTQYF
len: 17
v_gene: TRBV27

CDR3aa: CASSWGAASGVTWNEQFF
len: 18
v_gene: TRBV5-4

CDR3aa: CAWRTGLGTEAFF
len: 13
v_gene: TRBV30

CDR3aa: CASSPGTGTMNTEAFF
len: 16
v_gene: TRBV18

CDR3aa: CASSLYPGPDTQYF
len: 14
v_gene: TRBV27

CDR3aa: CASSSISGQAYEQYF
len: 15
v_gene: TRBV10-2

CDR3aa: CASSYTFDRYTEAFF
len: 15
v_gene: TRBV6-6

CDR3aa: CASSSRGVAETQYF
len: 14
v_gene: TRBV5-4

CDR3aa: CATSRDPSTGSGNTIYF
len: 17
v_gene: TRBV15

CDR3aa: CASSLRASGGFANTGELFF
len: 19
v_gene: TRBV7-3

CDR3aa: CAWSLSSYNSPLHF
len: 14
v_gene: TRBV30

CDR3aa: CASSFGTSGRAGDTQYF
len: 17
v_gene: TRBV11-3

CDR3aa: CASRRGRGSTDTQYF
len: 15
v_gene: TRBV5-1

CDR3aa: CAIRGGPQEAFF
len: 12
v_gene: TRBV2

CDR3aa: CASSLDPDGDQPQHF
len: 15
v_gene: TRBV5-6

CDR3aa: CASSQGGGTEAFF
len: 13
v_gene: TRBV3-1/TRBV3-2

CDR3aa: CASSVRAGVTDTQYF
len: 15
v_gene: TRBV9

CDR3aa: CASSLGTRTITDTQYF
len: 16
v_gene: TRBV7-2

CDR3aa: CASSYGQGNEKLFF
len: 14
v_gene: TRBV7-9

CDR3aa: CASSYLAGGGSPLHF
len: 15
v_gene: TRBV6-5

CDR3aa: CASSRGQMEPQHF
len: 13
v_gene: TRBV7-9

CDR3aa: CASSQAIRQGIASAFF
len: 16
v_gene: TRBV3-1/TRBV3-2

CDR3aa: CASSQTSGDQETQYF
len: 15
v_gene: TRBV9

CDR3aa: CASSQDPFNEQFF
len: 13
v_gene: TRBV4-1

CDR3aa: CASSRDRGEETQYF
len: 14
v_gene: TRBV18

CDR3aa: CASSRTTGSYEQYF
len: 14
v_gene: TRBV5-1

CDR3aa: CASSAIDREPYNEQFF
len: 16
v_gene: TRBV10-1

CDR3aa: CASSYEELLRREQFF
len: 15
v_gene: TRBV6-2/TRBV6-3

CDR3aa: CASSIEDILQPQHF
len: 14
v_gene: TRBV19

CDR3aa: CSGSQETQYF
len: 10
v_gene: TRBV20-1

CDR3aa: CAGGTGGVYGYTF
len: 13
v_gene: TRBV30

CDR3aa: CASSLASTSGREQYF
len: 15
v_gene: TRBV7-2

CDR3aa: CASRQPLRTTEAFF
len: 14
v_gene: TRBV2

CDR3aa: CASSEFGGSTEAFF
len: 14
v_gene: TRBV25-1

CDR3aa: CASSLVGGANTEAFF
len: 15
v_gene: TRBV5-8

CDR3aa: CASSGGTRLLHEQFF
len: 15
v_gene: TRBV2

CDR3aa: CASSVPGQGHQPQHF
len: 15
v_gene: TRBV28

CDR3aa: CASADRGNTEAFF
len: 13
v_gene: TRBV10-1

CDR3aa: CASSSRTSSVMDEQYF
len: 16
v_gene: TRBV11-2

CDR3aa: CATSSADRGGTEAFF
len: 15
v_gene: TRBV15

CDR3aa: CASSYRQVESPLHF
len: 14
v_gene: TRBV27